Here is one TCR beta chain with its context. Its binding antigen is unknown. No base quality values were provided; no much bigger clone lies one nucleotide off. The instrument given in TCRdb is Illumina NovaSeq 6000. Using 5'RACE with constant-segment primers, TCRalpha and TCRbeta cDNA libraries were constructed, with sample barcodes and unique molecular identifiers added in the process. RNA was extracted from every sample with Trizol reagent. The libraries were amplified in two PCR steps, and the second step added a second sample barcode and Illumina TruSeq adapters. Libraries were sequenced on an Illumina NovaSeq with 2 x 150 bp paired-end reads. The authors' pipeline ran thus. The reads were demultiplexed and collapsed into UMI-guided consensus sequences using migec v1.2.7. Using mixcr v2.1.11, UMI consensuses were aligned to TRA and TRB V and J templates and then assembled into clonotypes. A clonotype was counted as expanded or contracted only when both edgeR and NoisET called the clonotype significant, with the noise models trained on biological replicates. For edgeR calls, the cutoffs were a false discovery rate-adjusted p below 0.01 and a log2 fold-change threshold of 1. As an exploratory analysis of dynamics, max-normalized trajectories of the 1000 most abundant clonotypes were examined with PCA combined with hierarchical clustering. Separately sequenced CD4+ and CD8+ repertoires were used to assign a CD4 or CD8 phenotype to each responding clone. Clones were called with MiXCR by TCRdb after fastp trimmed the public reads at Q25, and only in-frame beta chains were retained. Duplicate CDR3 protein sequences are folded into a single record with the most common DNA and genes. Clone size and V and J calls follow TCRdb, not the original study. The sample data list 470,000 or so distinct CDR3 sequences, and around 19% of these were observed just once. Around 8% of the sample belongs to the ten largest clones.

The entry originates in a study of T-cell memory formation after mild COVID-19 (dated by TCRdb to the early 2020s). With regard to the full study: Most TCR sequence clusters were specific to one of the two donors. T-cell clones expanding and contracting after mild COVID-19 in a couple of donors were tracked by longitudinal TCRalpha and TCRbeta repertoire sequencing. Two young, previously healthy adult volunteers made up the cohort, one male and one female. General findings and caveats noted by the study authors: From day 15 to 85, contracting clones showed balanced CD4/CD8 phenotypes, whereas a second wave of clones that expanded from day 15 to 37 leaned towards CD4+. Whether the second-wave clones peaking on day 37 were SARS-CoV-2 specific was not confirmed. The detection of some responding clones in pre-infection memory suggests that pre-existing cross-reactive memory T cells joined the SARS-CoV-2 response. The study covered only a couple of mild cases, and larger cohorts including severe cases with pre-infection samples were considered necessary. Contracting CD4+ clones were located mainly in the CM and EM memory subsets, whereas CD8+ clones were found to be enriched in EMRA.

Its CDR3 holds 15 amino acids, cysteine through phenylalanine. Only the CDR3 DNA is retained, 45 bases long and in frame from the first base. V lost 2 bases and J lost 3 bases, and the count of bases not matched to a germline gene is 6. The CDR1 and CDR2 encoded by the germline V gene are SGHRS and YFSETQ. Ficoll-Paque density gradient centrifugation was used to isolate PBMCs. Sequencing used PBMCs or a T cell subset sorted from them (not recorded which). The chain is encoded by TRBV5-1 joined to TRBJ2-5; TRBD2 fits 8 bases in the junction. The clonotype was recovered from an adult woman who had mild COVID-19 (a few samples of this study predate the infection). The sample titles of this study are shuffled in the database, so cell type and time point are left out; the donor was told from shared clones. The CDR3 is CASSFERGPEETQYF. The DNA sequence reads TGCGCCAGCAGCTTCGAGCGGGGGCCGGAAGAGACCCAGTACTTC.